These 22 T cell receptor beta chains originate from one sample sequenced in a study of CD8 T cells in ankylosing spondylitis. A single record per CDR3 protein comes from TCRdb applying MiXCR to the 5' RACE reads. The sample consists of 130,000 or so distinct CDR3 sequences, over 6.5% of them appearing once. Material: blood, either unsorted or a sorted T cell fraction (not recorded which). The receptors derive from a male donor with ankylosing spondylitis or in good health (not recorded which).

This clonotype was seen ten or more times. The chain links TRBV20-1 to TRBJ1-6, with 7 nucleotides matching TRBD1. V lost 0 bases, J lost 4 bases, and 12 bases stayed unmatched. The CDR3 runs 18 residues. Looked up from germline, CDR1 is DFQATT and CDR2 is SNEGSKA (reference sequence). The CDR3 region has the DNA TGCAGTGCTAGAGATATGGGGCGAGGGGGCGAATATAATTCACCCCTCCACTTT. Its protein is CSARDMGRGGEYNSPLHF.

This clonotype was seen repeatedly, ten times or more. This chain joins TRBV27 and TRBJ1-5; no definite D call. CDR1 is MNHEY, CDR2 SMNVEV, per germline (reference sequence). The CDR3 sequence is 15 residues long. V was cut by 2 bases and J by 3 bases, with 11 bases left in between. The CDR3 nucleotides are TGTGCCAGCAGTTTAAAAAACGGTTTCAATCAGCCCCAGCATTTT. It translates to CASSLKNGFNQPQHF.

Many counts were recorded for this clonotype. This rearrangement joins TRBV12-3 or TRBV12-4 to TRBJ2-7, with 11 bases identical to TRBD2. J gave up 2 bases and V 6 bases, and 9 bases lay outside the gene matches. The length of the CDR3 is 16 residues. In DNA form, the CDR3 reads TGTGCCAGCAGAATAGCGGGGGGGCGTCTTCCCTACGAGCAGTACTTC. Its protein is CASRIAGGRLPYEQYF.

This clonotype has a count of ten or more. The CDR3 region has the DNA TGCAGTGCTAGACATCAGGGCTTAACTGAAGCTTTCTTT. This codes for CSARHQGLTEAFF. The chain carries TRBV20-1 and TRBJ1-1; weak D call: TRBD1 (5 bases). CDR3 length: 13 residues. Germline CDR1 DFQATT, CDR2 SNEGSKA (reference sequence). Trimming left V 2 bases short and J 5 bases short, with 12 bases between.

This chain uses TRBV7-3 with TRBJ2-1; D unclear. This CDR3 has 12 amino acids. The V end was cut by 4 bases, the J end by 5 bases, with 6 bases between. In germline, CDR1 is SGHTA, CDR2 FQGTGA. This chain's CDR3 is CASSSNNNEQFF. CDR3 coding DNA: TGTGCCAGCAGCTCTAACAACAATGAGCAGTTCTTC.

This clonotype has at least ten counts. The CDR3 loop is CASSSDRGRGNEQFF. CDR3 bases: TGTGCCAGCAGCTCGGACAGGGGAAGAGGTAATGAGCAGTTCTTC. This sequence joins TRBV7-2 and TRBJ2-1, with TRBD1 matching over 9 bases. The trim removed 4 bases at V and 7 bases at J, leaving 8 bases unmatched. Looked up from germline, CDR1 is SGHTA and CDR2 is FQGNSA. The length of the CDR3 is 15 residues.

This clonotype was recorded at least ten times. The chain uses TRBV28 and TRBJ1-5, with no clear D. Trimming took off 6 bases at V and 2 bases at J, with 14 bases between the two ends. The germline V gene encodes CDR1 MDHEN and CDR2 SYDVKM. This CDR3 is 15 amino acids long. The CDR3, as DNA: TGTGCCAGCAGCACAACTACAGCTGGCAATCAGCCCCAGCATTTT. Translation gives CASSTTTAGNQPQHF.

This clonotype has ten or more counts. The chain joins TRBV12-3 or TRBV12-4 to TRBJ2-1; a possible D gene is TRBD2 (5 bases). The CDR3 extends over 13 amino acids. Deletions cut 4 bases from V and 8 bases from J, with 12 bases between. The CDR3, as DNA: TGTGCCAGCAGTTCCCCCATCGGGGATGAGCAGTTCTTC. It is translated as CASSSPIGDEQFF.

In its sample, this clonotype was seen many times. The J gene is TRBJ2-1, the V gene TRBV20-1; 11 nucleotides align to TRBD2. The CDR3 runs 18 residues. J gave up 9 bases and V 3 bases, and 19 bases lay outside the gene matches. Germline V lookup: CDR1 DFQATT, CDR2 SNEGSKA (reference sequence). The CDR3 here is CSASSELAGGLYKGEQFF. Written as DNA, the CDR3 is TGCAGTGCTAGTAGCGAGTTAGCGGGGGGGCTATATAAGGGTGAGCAGTTCTTC.

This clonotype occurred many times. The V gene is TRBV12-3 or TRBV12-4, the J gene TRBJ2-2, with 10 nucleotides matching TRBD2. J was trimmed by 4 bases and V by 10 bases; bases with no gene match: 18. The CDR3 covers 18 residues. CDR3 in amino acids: CAISPLPWASGSTGELFF. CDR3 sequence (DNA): TGTGCCATCTCCCCTTTACCCTGGGCTAGCGGGAGCACCGGGGAGCTGTTTTTT.

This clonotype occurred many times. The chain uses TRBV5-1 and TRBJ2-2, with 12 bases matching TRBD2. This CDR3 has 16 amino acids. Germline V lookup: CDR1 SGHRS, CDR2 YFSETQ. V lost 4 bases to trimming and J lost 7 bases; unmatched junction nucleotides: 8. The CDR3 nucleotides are TGCGCCAGCAGCCTCTCTAGCGGGGGGGCCGTCGGGGAGCTGTTTTTT. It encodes CASSLSSGGAVGELFF.

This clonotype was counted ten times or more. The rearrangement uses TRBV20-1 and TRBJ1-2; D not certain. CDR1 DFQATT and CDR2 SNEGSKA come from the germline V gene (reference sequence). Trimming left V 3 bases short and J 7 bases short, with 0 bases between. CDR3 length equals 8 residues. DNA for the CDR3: TGCAGTGCTAGTGGCTACACCTTC. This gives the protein CSASGYTF.

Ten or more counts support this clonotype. CDR3 in amino acids: CSAREGSDREAFF. CDR3 bases: TGCAGTGCTAGAGAGGGATCGGACAGAGAAGCTTTCTTT. This sequence joins TRBV20-1 and TRBJ1-1, with D perhaps matching TRBD1 (6 bases). V was pared by 0 bases and J by 8 bases, with 13 bases between. The CDR3 totals 13 residues. Germline V CDR1 and CDR2: DFQATT, SNEGSKA (reference sequence).

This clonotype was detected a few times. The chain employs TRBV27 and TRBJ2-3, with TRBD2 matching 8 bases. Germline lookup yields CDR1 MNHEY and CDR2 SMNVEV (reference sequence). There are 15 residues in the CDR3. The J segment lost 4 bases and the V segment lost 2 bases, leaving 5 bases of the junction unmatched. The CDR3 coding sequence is TGTGCCAGCAGTTTACGGGGGGGCAGCTCAGATACGCAGTATTTT. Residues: CASSLRGGSSDTQYF.

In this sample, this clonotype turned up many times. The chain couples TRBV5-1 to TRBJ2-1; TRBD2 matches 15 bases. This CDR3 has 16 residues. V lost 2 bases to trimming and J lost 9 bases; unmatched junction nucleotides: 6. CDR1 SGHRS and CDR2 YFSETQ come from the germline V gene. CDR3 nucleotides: TGCGCCAGCAGCTTCGGACTAGCGGGGGGGTTACGTGAGCAGTTCTTC. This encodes CASSFGLAGGLREQFF.

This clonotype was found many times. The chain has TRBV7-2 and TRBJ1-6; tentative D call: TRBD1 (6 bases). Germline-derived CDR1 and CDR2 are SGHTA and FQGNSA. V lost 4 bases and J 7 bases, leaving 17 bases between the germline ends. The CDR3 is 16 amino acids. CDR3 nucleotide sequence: TGTGCCAGCAGCTGGGGTTGGACCACAGGGAATTCACCCCTCCACTTT. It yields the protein CASSWGWTTGNSPLHF.

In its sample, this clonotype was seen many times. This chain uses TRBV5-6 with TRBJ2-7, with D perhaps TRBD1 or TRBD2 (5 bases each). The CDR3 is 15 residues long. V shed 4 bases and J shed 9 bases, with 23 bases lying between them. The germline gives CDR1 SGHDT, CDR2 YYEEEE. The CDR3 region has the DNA TGTGCCAGCAGCGCTAGTCTGAGCGGCAGGGACGGGCAGTACTTC. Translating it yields CASSASLSGRDGQYF. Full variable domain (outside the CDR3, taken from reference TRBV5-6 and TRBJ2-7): DAGVTQSPTHLIKTRGQQVTLRCSPKSGHDTVSWYQQALGQGPQFIFQYYEEEERQRGNFPDRFSGHQFPNYSSELNVNALLLGDSALYLCASSASLSGRDGQYFGPGTRLTVT.

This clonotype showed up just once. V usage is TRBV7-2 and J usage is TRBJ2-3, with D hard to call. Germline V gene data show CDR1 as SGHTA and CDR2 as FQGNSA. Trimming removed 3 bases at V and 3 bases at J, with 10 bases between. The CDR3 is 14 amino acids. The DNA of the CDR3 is TGTGCCAGCAGCTTGGGCCGGTGGACAGATACGCAGTATTTT. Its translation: CASSLGRWTDTQYF.

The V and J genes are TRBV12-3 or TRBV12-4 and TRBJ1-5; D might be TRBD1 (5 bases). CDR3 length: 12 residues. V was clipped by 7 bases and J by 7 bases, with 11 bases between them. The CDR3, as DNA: TGTGCCAGCACCCGGTGGGGGCAGCCCCAGCATTTT. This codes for CASTRWGQPQHF.

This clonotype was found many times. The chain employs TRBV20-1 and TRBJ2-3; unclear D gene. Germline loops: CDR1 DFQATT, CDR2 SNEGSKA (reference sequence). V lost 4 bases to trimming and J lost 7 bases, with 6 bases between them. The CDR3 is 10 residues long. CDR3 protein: CSANQNTQYF. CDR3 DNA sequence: TGCAGTGCTAATCAGAATACGCAGTATTTT.

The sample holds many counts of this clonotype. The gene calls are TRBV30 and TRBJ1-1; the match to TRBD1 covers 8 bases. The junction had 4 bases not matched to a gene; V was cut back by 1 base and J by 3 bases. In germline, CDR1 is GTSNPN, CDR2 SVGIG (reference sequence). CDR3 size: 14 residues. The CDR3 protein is CAWSGQGRYTEAFF. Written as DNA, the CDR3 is TGTGCCTGGAGTGGACAGGGGAGGTACACTGAAGCTTTCTTT.

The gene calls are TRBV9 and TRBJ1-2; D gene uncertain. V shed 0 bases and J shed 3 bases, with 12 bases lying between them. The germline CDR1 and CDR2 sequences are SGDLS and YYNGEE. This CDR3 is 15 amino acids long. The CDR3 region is CASSVAGGSHYGYTF. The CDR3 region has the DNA TGTGCCAGCAGCGTAGCGGGAGGGTCGCACTATGGCTACACCTTC.